One and the same sample provided the 5 T cell receptor beta chains below, sequenced in a study of metastatic and nonmetastatic thyroid tumors. Thyroid surgery had not been preceded by any treatment in any patient. TCRdb reassembled clones from the PCR reads with MiXCR. Of about 93,000 clones listed, 12% are singletons. Source material: blood. The receptors come from a female donor with papillary thyroid cancer or a benign thyroid nodule (not recorded which). Some clones in this sample may be carry-over from other donors' samples.

The genes are TRBV19 and TRBJ2-6; D is ambiguous. The CDR3 consists of 16 residues. Trimming left V 5 bases short and J 0 bases short, with 11 bases between. CDR1 LNHDA and CDR2 SQIVND come from the germline V gene (reference sequence). DNA for the CDR3: TGTGCCAGTAGTGCAAGACTGAGCTCTGGGGCCAACGTCCTGACTTTC. Its protein is CASSARLSSGANVLTF.

This clone has a handful of counts. Because the CDR3 is missing its conserved closing phenylalanine or tryptophan, this is likely a read error. The V gene is TRBV19, the J gene TRBJ1-2; D unclear. The CDR3 totals 13 residues. Trimming took off 4 bases at V and 8 bases at J, with 14 bases between the two ends. Germline V CDR1 and CDR2: LNHDA, SQIVND (reference sequence). The CDR3 here is CASSTGGFEGYTL. CDR3 DNA: TGTGCCAGTAGTACCGGCGGCTTCGAGGGCTACACCCTC.

This clone was found many times. The CDR3 sequence: CASSDIDTGGANIQYF. The CDR3 coding sequence is TGTGCCAGCAGTGACATAGATACAGGGGGCGCGAACATTCAGTACTTC. The rearrangement uses TRBV6-1 and TRBJ2-4; TRBD1 aligns across 9 bases. Germline V gives CDR1 MNHNS, CDR2 SASEGT. This CDR3 has 16 residues. The trim removed 3 bases at V and 7 bases at J, leaving 10 bases unmatched.

This rearrangement joins TRBV30 to TRBJ2-7, with D possibly matching TRBD1 (6 bases). Germline-derived CDR1 and CDR2 are GTSNPN and SVGIG (reference sequence). The CDR3 extends over 14 amino acids. The ends were cut back, 0 bases at V and 1 base at J, with 10 bases in the middle. The CDR3 region is CAWSVWDKSYEQYF. As DNA, the CDR3 is TGTGCCTGGAGTGTCTGGGACAAGTCCTACGAGCAGTACTTC.

This clone was picked up many times. The chain couples TRBV2 to TRBJ2-4, with 8 bases identical to TRBD1. This CDR3 is built from 14 residues. V trimming: 3 bases; J trimming: 7 bases; junction bases outside the gene matches: 5. In germline, CDR1 is SNHLY, CDR2 FYNNEI. Written as DNA, the CDR3 is TGTGCCAGCAGTGAGGACAGGGTGGGGAACATTCAGTACTTC. As protein: CASSEDRVGNIQYF.